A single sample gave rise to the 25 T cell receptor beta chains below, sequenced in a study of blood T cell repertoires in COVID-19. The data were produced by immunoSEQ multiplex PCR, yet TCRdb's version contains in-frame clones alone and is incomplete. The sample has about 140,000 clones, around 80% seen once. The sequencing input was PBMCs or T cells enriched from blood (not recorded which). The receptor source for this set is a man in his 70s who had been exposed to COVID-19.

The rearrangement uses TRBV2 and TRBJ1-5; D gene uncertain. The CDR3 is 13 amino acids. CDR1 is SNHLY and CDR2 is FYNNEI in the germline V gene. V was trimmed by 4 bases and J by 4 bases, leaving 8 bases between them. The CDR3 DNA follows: TGTGCCAGCAGTGTACAGATGAATCAGCCCCAGCATTTT. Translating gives CASSVQMNQPQHF.

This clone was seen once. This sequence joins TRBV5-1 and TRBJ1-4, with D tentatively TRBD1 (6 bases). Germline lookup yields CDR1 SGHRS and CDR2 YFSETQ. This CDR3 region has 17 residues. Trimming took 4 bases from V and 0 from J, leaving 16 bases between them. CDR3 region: CASSPEGGAATNEKLFF. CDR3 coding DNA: TGCGCCAGCAGCCCAGAGGGGGGGGCAGCAACTAATGAAAAACTGTTTTTT.

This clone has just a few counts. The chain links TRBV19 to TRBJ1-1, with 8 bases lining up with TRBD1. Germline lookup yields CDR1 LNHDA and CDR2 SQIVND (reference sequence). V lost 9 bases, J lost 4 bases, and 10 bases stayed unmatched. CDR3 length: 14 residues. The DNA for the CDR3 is TGTGCCAGCCACCCCAGGGGGCGCCGCACTGAAGCTTTCTTT. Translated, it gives CASHPRGRRTEAFF. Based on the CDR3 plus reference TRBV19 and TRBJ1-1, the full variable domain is DGGITQSPKYLFRKEGQNVTLSCEQNLNHDAMYWYRQDPGQGLRLIYYSQIVNDFQKGDIAEGYSVSREKKESFPLTVTSAQKNPTAFYLCASHPRGRRTEAFFGQGTRLTVV.

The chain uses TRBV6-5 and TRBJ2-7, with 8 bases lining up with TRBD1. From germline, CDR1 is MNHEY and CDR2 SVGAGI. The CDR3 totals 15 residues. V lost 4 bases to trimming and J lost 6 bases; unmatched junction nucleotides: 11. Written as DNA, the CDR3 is TGTGCCAGCAGTTTTCAACGGGGACAGGTGGTCGAGCAGTACTTC. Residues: CASSFQRGQVVEQYF.

The CDR3 DNA sequence: TGTGCCAGCAGCCAAGAACAGGCTAGCGGGGGACCCGGGGAGCTGTTTTTT. Encoded protein: CASSQEQASGGPGELFF. This sequence joins TRBV4-2 and TRBJ2-2, with TRBD2 matching over 10 bases. Trimming took 0 bases from V and 6 from J; bases not matched to a gene: 7. The CDR3 loop spans 17 amino acids. Germline CDR1 and CDR2: LGHNA and YNFKEQ.

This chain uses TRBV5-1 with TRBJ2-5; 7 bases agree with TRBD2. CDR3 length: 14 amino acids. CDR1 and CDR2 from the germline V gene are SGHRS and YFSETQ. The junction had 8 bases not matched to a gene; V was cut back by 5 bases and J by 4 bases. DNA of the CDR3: TGCGCCAGCAGGTCTAGCGGAGAGTTAGAGACCCAGTACTTC. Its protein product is CASRSSGELETQYF.

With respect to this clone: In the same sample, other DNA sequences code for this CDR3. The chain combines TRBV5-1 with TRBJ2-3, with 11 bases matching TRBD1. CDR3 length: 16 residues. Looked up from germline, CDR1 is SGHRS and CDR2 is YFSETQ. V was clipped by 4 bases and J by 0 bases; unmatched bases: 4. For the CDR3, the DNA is TGCGCCAGCAGCCCCGGGGACAGGGGGAGCACAGATACGCAGTATTTT. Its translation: CASSPGDRGSTDTQYF.

The CDR3 DNA reads TGTGCCAGCAGCCATGAGCGCGAGCAGTACTTC. Translation gives CASSHEREQYF. The chain uses TRBV7-9 and TRBJ2-7; no reliable D call. Trimming pared 5 bases from V and 6 bases from J, leaving 8 bases between. Germline V gene lookup returns CDR1 SEHNR and CDR2 FQNEAQ (reference sequence). The CDR3 is made up of 11 amino acids.

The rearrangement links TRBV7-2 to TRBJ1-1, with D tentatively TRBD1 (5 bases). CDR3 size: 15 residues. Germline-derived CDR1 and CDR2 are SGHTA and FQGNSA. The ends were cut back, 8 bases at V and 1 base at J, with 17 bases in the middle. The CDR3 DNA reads TGTGCCAGCCACCCAGTGGGGCGGCCGAACACTGAAGCTTTCTTT. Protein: CASHPVGRPNTEAFF.

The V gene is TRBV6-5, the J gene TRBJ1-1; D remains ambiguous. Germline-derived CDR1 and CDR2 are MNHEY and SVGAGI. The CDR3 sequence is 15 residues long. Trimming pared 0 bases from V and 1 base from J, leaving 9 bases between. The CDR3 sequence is CASSYSNRRNTEAFF. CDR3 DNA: TGTGCCAGCAGTTACTCTAACCGGAGGAACACTGAAGCTTTCTTT.

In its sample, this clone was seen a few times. The DNA for the CDR3 is TGTGCCAGCACTAACCCGGGAGGTTCCCGTTATGGCTACACCTTC. Protein: CASTNPGGSRYGYTF. This sequence joins TRBV7-2 and TRBJ1-2; D unclear. Looked up from germline, CDR1 is SGHTA and CDR2 is FQGNSA. With 7 bases removed from V and 5 bases from J, the gap between germline ends came to 20 bases. The CDR3 extends over 15 amino acids.

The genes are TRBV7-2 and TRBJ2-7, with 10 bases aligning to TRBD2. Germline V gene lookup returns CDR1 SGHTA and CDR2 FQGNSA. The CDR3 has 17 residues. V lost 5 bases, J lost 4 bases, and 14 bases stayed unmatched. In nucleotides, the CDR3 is TGTGCCAGCAGCCTCGGTCGAACAGCGGGAGGGATGTACGAGCAGTACTTC. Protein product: CASSLGRTAGGMYEQYF.

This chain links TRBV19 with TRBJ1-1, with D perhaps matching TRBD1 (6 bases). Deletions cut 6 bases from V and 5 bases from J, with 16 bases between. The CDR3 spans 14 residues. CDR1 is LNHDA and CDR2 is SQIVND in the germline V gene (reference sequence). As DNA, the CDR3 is TGTGCCAGTAGACGGACAGTTGCCGGAACTGAAGCTTTCTTT. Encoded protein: CASRRTVAGTEAFF.

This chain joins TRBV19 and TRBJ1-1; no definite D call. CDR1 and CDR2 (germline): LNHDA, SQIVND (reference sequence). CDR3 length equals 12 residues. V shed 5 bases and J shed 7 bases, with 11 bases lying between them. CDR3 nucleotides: TGTGCCAGTAGTGGGAGAGGAGGTGAAGCTTTCTTT. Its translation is CASSGRGGEAFF.

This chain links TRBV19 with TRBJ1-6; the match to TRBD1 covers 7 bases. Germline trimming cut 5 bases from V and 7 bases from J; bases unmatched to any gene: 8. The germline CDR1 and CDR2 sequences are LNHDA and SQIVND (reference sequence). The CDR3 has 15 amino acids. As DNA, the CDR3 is TGTGCCAGTAGTGTAGGACAGGCCATCAATTCACCCCTCCACTTT. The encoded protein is CASSVGQAINSPLHF.

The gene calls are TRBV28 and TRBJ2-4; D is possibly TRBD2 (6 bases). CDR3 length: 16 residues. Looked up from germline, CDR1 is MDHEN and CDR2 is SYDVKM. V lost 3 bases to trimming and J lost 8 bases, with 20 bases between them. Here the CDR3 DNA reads TGTGCCAGCAGTTTTACTAGCCCGGGAGAAGGACACATTCAGTACTTC. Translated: CASSFTSPGEGHIQYF.

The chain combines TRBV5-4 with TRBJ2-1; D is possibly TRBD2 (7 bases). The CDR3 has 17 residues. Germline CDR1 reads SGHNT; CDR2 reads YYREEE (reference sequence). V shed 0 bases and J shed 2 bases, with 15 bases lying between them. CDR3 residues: CASSLGPGGTTYNEQFF. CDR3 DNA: TGTGCCAGCAGCTTGGGGCCCGGGGGGACAACCTACAATGAGCAGTTCTTC.

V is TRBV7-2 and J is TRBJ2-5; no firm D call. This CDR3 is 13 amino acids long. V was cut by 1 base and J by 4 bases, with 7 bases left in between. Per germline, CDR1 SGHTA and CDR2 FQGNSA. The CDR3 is CASSLGQRETQYF. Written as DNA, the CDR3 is TGTGCCAGCAGCTTAGGTCAGCGAGAGACCCAGTACTTC. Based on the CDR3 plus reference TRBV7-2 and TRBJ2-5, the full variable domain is GAGVSQSPSNKVTEKGKDVELRCDPISGHTALYWYRQSLGQGLEFLIYFQGNSAPDKSGLPSDRFSAERTGGSVSTLTIQRTQQEDSAVYLCASSLGQRETQYFGPGTRLLVL.

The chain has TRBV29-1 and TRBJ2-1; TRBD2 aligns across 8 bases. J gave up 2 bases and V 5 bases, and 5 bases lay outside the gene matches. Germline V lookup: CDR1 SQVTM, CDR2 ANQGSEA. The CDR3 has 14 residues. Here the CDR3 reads CSVHGGGTYNEQFF. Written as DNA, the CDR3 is TGCAGCGTTCACGGGGGGGGGACCTACAATGAGCAGTTCTTC.

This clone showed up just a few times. The CDR3 bases are TGTGCCAGCAGTGAGCCCGCCGGCAGGGGGCGCCTCTATGGCTACACCTTC. Amino acids: CASSEPAGRGRLYGYTF. J is TRBJ1-2 and V is TRBV6-2 or TRBV6-3; 8 positions match TRBD1. After removal of 5 bases from V and 4 bases from J, the junction contained 15 bases not matched to a gene. The CDR3 is made up of 17 amino acids. Germline V lookup: CDR1 MNHEY, CDR2 SVGEGT.

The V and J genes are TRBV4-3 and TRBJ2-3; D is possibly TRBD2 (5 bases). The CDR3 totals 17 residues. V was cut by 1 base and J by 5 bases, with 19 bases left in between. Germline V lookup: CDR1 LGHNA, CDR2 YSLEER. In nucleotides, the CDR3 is TGCGCCAGCAGCCAAGGGAAGTTAGCGAGTGGAGGAGATACGCAGTATTTT. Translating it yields CASSQGKLASGGDTQYF.

The CDR3 sequence: CASSRTGTGSPLHF. The CDR3 region has the DNA TGTGCCAGCAGCCGGACAGGGACGGGTTCACCCCTCCACTTT. This sequence joins TRBV28 and TRBJ1-6, with 8 positions matching TRBD1. V was clipped by 6 bases and J by 9 bases; unmatched bases: 7. Per germline, CDR1 MDHEN and CDR2 SYDVKM. CDR3 length: 14 amino acids.

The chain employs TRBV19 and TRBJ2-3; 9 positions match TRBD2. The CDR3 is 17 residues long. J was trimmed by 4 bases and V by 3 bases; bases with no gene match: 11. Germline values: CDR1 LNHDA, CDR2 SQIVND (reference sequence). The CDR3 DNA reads TGTGCCAGTAGTATGGTTGGGGTAGCGGGAGTTGCAGATACGCAGTATTTT. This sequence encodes CASSMVGVAGVADTQYF.

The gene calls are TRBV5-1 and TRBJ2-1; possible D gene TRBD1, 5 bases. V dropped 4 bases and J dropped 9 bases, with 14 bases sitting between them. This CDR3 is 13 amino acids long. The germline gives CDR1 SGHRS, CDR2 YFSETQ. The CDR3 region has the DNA TGCGCCAGCAGCGAACCCCGTGGGGCTGAGCAGTTCTTC. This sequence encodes CASSEPRGAEQFF.

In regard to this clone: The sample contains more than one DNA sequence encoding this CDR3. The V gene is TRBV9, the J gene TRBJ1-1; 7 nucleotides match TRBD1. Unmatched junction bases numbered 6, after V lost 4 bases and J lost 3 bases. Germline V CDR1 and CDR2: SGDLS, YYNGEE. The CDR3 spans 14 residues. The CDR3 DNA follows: TGTGCCAGCAGCCCACGACAGGGACACACTGAAGCTTTCTTT. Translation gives CASSPRQGHTEAFF. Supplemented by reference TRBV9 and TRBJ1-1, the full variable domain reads DSGVTQTPKHLITATGQRVTLRCSPRSGDLSVYWYQQSLDQGLQFLIQYYNGEERAKGNILERFSAQQFPDLHSELNLSSLELGDSALYFCASSPRQGHTEAFFGQGTRLTVV.